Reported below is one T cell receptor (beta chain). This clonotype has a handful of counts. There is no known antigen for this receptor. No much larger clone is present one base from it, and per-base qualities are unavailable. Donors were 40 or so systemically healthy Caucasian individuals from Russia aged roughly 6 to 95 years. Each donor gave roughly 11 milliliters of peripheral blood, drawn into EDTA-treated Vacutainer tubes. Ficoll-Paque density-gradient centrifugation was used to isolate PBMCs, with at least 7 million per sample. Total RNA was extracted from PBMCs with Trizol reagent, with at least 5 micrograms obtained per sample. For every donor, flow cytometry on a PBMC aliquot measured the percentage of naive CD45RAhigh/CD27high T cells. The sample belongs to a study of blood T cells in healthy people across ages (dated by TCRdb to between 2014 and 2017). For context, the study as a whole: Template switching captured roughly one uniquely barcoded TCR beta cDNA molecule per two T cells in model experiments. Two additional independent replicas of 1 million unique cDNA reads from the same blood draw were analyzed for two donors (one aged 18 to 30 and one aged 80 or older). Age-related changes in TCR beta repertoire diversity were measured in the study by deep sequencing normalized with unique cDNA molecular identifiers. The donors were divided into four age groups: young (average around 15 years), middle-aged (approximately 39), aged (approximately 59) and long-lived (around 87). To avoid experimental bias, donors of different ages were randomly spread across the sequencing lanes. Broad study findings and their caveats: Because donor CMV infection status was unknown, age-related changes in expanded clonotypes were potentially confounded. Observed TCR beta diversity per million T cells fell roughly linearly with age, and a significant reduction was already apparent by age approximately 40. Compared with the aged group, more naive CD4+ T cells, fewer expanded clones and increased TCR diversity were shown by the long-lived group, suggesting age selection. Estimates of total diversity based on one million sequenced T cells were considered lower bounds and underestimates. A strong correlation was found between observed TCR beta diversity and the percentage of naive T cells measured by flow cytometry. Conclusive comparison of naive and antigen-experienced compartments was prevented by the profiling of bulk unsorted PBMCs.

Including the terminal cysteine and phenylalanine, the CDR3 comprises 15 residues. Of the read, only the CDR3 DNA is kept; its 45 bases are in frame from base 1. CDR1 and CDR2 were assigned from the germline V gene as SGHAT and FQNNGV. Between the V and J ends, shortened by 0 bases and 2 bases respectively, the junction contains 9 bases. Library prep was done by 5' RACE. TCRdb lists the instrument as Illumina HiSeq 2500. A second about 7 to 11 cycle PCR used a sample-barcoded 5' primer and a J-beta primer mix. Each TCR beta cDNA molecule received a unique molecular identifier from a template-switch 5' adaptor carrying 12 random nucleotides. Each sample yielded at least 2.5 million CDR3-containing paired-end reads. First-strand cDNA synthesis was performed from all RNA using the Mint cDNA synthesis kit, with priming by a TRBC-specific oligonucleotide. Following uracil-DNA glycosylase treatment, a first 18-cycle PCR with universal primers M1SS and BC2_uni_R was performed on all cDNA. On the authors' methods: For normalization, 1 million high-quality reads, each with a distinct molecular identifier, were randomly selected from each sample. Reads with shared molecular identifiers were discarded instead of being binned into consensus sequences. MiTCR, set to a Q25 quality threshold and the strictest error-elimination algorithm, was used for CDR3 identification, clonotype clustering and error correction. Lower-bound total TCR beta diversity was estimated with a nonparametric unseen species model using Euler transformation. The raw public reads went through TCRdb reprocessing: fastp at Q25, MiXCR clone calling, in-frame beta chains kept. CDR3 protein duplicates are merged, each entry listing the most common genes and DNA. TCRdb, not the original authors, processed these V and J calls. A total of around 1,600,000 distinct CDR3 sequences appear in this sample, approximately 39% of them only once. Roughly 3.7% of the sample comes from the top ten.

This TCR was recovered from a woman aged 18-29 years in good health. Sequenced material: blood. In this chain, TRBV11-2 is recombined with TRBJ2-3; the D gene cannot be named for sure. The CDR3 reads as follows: CASSLELQNTDTQYF. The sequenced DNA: TGTGCCAGCAGCTTAGAACTCCAGAACACAGATACGCAGTATTTT.